One sample yielded the 19 T cell receptor beta chains listed below, sequenced in a study of T cells after yellow fever vaccination (dated by TCRdb to between 2019 and 2020). In light of the paper, this sample's treatment or condition label describes: live attenuated yellow fever vaccine strain. To prepare the library, 5' RACE was applied. Sequenced on an Illumina HiSeq 2500. In-frame beta chains were kept once TCRdb had trimmed the public reads at Q25 with fastp and called clones with MiXCR. Each CDR3 protein appears once, grouped with its most common genes and DNA. In this sample the table shows more than 65,000 distinct CDR3 sequences, 5.5% to 7.5% of which occur a single time. Roughly 2.3% of the sample is in the top ten clones. The sequencing used CD4+ T cells sorted from PBMCs, collected approximately 15 days after the first yellow fever vaccination. These receptors were collected from a man aged 18 to 30 who received the YFV17D yellow fever vaccine.

This clonotype was observed a few times. The chain carries TRBV5-4 and TRBJ1-1; TRBD1 might be the D (6 bases). CDR1 is SGHNT and CDR2 is YYREEE in the germline V gene (reference sequence). This CDR3 is built from 14 residues. V dropped 4 bases and J dropped 7 bases, with 17 bases sitting between them. The chain's CDR3 is CASSPSGTNLEAFF. The CDR3 DNA reads as TGTGCCAGCAGCCCTTCTGGGACAAACCTTGAAGCTTTCTTT. The full variable domain, rest sourced from reference TRBV5-4 and TRBJ1-1, is ETGVTQSPTHLIKTRGQQVTLRCSSQSGHNTVSWYQQALGQGPQFIFQYYREEENGRGNFPPRFSGLQFPNYSSELNVNALELDDSALYLCASSPSGTNLEAFFGQGTRLTVV.

This clonotype was seen repeatedly, ten times or more. This sequence joins TRBV6-1 and TRBJ2-5, with 7 bases identical to TRBD1. This CDR3 comprises 15 residues. V dropped 8 bases and J dropped 4; count of bases not matched to a gene: 13. Germline loops: CDR1 MNHNS, CDR2 SASEGT. The CDR3 nucleotides read TGTGCCAGCCAAAAAGACAGGGTACAGCGAGAGACCCAGTACTTC. The encoded protein is CASQKDRVQRETQYF.

This clonotype was picked up many times. The rearrangement joins TRBV5-5 to TRBJ1-5; a possible D gene is TRBD1 (6 bases). Germline loops: CDR1 SGHKS, CDR2 YYEKEE (reference sequence). V lost 1 base, J lost 5 bases, and 10 bases lay in between. The CDR3 runs to 14 residues. CDR3 loop: CASSLQGGDQPQHF. The CDR3 coding sequence is TGTGCCAGCAGCTTGCAAGGGGGAGATCAGCCCCAGCATTTT.

This clonotype has at least ten counts. The J gene is TRBJ1-4, the V gene TRBV18; the match to TRBD1 covers 7 bases. With 6 bases clipped from V and 8 bases from J, the junction kept 9 bases outside the gene matches. CDR1 and CDR2 (germline): KGHSH, LQKENI. This CDR3 spans 14 amino acids. DNA for the CDR3: TGTGCCAGCTCGGCAGACCAACAGGGGGAAAAACTGTTTTTT. Amino acid sequence: CASSADQQGEKLFF.

This clonotype was detected many times. CDR3 nucleotide sequence: TGTGCCAGCAGCCCCTTACCAGGGAGAAATAGCCAGCCCCAGCATTTT. Protein product: CASSPLPGRNSQPQHF. This sequence joins TRBV27 and TRBJ1-5; maybe TRBD1 (5 bases). CDR1 and CDR2 from the germline V gene are MNHEY and SMNVEV (reference sequence). The CDR3 loop spans 16 amino acids. V was clipped by 6 bases and J by 7 bases, with 22 bases between them.

V is TRBV12-2 and J is TRBJ2-3; the table assigns TRBD1, which was not confirmed against the DNA. TRBV12-2 is labeled a pseudogene. This CDR3 comprises 16 residues. In DNA form, the CDR3 reads TGTGCAAGTCGCTTGGGAGCGGGGGCCCCCCAAGATACGCAGTATTTT. It translates to CASRLGAGAPQDTQYF.

This clonotype was counted only a few times. The chain recombines TRBV30 with TRBJ1-6; D gene unclear. Trimming removed 1 base at V and 0 bases at J, with 10 bases between. This CDR3 has 16 amino acids. The germline V gene has CDR1 GTSNPN and CDR2 SVGIG (reference sequence). The CDR3 here is CAWSATSSSYNSPLHF. Written as DNA, the CDR3 is TGTGCCTGGAGTGCGACCTCGAGCTCCTATAATTCACCCCTCCACTTT.

This clonotype occurred many times. The chain carries TRBV4-1 and TRBJ2-5, with D perhaps given as TRBD1 or TRBD2 (5 bases each). CDR1 MGHRA and CDR2 YSYEKL come from the germline V gene. V was trimmed by 3 bases and J by 5 bases, leaving 22 bases between them. CDR3 length: 17 amino acids. CDR3 nucleotide sequence: TGCGCCAGCAGCCACCCCCGACCGCGAGGGGCTGGGGAGACCCAGTACTTC. The encoded protein is CASSHPRPRGAGETQYF.

Comment on this clonotype: A much larger clone differs from this one at a single base, so this may be a read error. The genes are TRBV5-1 and TRBJ2-2, with D maybe TRBD2 (5 bases). The CDR3 is made up of 13 amino acids. Looked up from germline, CDR1 is SGHRS and CDR2 is YFSETQ. This CDR3 reads CASSRSNTGELLF. CDR3 bases: TGCGCCAGCAGCAGGTCGAACACCGGGGAGCTGCTTTTT.

At least ten counts were recorded for this clonotype. This chain links TRBV25-1 with TRBJ2-3; 8 positions agree with TRBD2. Germline V gene sequence: CDR1 MGHDK, CDR2 SYGVNS. This CDR3 has 16 residues. V was clipped by 1 base and J by 10 bases; unmatched bases: 13. DNA for the CDR3: TGTGCCAGCAGTGAATTAGCGGGGACTGCATTCGGTTCGCAGTATTTT. This codes for CASSELAGTAFGSQYF. Based on the CDR3 plus reference TRBV25-1 and TRBJ2-3, the full variable domain is EADIYQTPRYLVIGTGKKITLECSQTMGHDKMYWYQQDPGMELHLIHYSYGVNSTEKGDLSSESTVSRIRTEHFPLTLESARPSHTSQYLCASSELAGTAFGSQYFGPGTRLTVL.

This clonotype was picked up many times. The chain recombines TRBV7-2 with TRBJ2-5; a possible D gene is TRBD1 (6 bases). The germline gives CDR1 SGHTA, CDR2 FQGNSA. The CDR3 runs to 14 residues. The V end lost 1 base, the J end lost 5 bases, and 11 bases lay between the germline ends. The CDR3 DNA reads as TGTGCCAGCAGCTTAGACACAGGGACGGAGACCCAGTACTTC. Protein sequence: CASSLDTGTETQYF.

This clonotype has a count of ten or more. The chain carries TRBV20-1 and TRBJ1-4; a weak D match, TRBD1 (6 bases). CDR1 DFQATT and CDR2 SNEGSKA come from the germline V gene (reference sequence). V was shortened by 0 bases and J by 8 bases, with 16 bases between the two germline ends. The CDR3 contains 15 residues. CDR3 nucleotides: TGCAGTGCTAGAGATCTGGCAGGGGATCACGAAAAACTGTTTTTT. Translating it yields CSARDLAGDHEKLFF.

Many counts were recorded for this clonotype. This chain links TRBV11-2 with TRBJ2-7, with TRBD1 matching over 8 bases. V dropped 5 bases and J dropped 7; count of bases not matched to a gene: 10. The CDR3 length is 14 residues. CDR1 is SGHAT and CDR2 is FQNNGV in the germline V gene. CDR3: CASSMNQGAREQYV. CDR3 bases: TGTGCCAGCAGCATGAACCAGGGGGCGCGTGAGCAGTACGTC.

At least ten counts were recorded for this clonotype. The chain couples TRBV4-1 to TRBJ2-1; 11 bases are a match to TRBD2. This CDR3 comprises 18 residues. Germline CDR1 and CDR2: MGHRA and YSYEKL. The junction had 18 bases not matched to a gene; V was cut back by 4 bases and J by 10 bases. The CDR3: CASSRDGGTSGTRREQFF. The CDR3 DNA reads TGCGCCAGCAGCCGAGACGGGGGGACTAGCGGCACTAGGAGGGAGCAGTTCTTC.

This clonotype was observed at least ten times. The chain joins TRBV7-2 to TRBJ1-1; perhaps TRBD1 as D (5 bases). This CDR3 is built from 14 residues. With 1 base removed from V and 4 bases from J, the gap between germline ends came to 10 bases. CDR1 and CDR2 from the germline V gene are SGHTA and FQGNSA. The CDR3 is CASSLVAGTTEAFF. The CDR3 region has the DNA TGTGCCAGCAGCTTAGTGGCAGGGACCACTGAAGCTTTCTTT.

This clonotype was detected ten times or more. This chain connects TRBV5-1 to TRBJ2-3; 8 nucleotides line up with TRBD2. Germline loops: CDR1 SGHRS, CDR2 YFSETQ. The CDR3 sequence is 16 residues long. The ends lost 0 bases at V and 0 bases at J; junction bases unmatched: 3. Here the CDR3 reads CASSLVLAASTDTQYF. The DNA of the CDR3 is TGCGCCAGCAGCTTGGTACTAGCGGCTAGCACAGATACGCAGTATTTT.

This sequence joins TRBV9 and TRBJ2-5; 7 nucleotides line up with TRBD1. The CDR3 extends over 13 amino acids. After removal of 2 bases from V and 5 bases from J, the junction contained 3 bases not matched to a gene. Germline assignment: CDR1 SGDLS and CDR2 YYNGEE. This CDR3 is CASSVSQGETQYF. The DNA for the CDR3 is TGTGCCAGCAGCGTCTCACAGGGGGAGACCCAGTACTTC. Based on the CDR3 plus reference TRBV9 and TRBJ2-5, the full variable domain is DSGVTQTPKHLITATGQRVTLRCSPRSGDLSVYWYQQSLDQGLQFLIQYYNGEERAKGNILERFSAQQFPDLHSELNLSSLELGDSALYFCASSVSQGETQYFGPGTRLLVL.

This clonotype was detected many times. The CDR3: CAISDEASGGWGEQFF. The DNA for the CDR3 is TGTGCCATCAGTGACGAGGCCAGCGGGGGGTGGGGTGAGCAGTTCTTC. The chain combines TRBV10-3 with TRBJ2-1; 9 positions agree with TRBD2. V lost 3 bases and J lost 9; bases outside the gene matches: 12. The CDR3 consists of 16 residues. CDR1 and CDR2 (germline): ENHRY, SYGVKD.

This clonotype was found many times. This chain's CDR3 is CASSFSGVYGYTF. CDR3 nucleotide sequence: TGTGCCAGCAGCTTTTCAGGGGTCTATGGCTACACCTTC. This chain joins TRBV7-2 and TRBJ1-2, with a tentative D call TRBD1 (6 bases). The CDR3 sequence is 13 residues long. Deletions cut 3 bases from V and 4 bases from J, with 9 bases between. Germline-derived CDR1 and CDR2 are SGHTA and FQGNSA.